By proportion, the clone carrying this T cell receptor (beta chain) is medium-sized. Its target is not known. CDR3 length equals 14 residues. Trimming pared 5 bases from V and 1 base from J, leaving 11 bases between. The V gene's germline CDR1 is MNHEY and CDR2 SMNVEV (reference sequence). MiXCR was run by TCRdb on the 5' RACE reads, yielding one entry per CDR3 protein. Among approximately 7,400 distinct CDR3 sequences listed, approximately 52% were seen once. The sample originates from a study of T-cell memory formation after mild COVID-19. Study as a whole: Clustering of TCRs was largely donor specific. The study's findings and limits: Several responding clones turned up in pre-infection memory, indicating that cross-reactive memory may have taken part.

This receptor was taken from an adult who had mild COVID-19 (a few samples of this study predate the infection). Cell type and time point are not known. Input material: PBMCs or a T cell subset sorted from them (not recorded which). This chain connects TRBV27 to TRBJ1-1, with TRBD1 as a possible D gene (6 bases). CDR3 region: CASSPGTQNTEAFF. Here the CDR3 DNA reads TGTGCCAGCAGTCCCGGGACACAGAACACTGAAGCTTTCTTT.